Following are 30 T cell receptor beta chains from one sample sequenced in a study of T cell responses to AZD1222 COVID-19 vaccine listed by TCRdb under 2021. Per the publication, the time point label means: baseline before first vaccination. Library preparation employed the immunoSEQ multiplex PCR assay. This is the immuneACCESS table as TCRdb keeps it, with only in-frame sequences that have V and J called. A part of the clones is gone; compared with another copy, unresolved V genes explain less than half, and the rest is unexplained. The sample has 110,000 or so clones on record, around 90% of them singletons. The ten largest clones capture less than 6.5% of the sample. The sequencing used peripheral blood, collected on day 0 of AZD1222 vaccination. The receptor source for this set is an adult in good health.

The CDR3 loop reads CASSESGGNTIYF. The CDR3 DNA reads TGTGCCAGCAGTGAATCCGGGGGAAACACCATATATTTT. The chain carries TRBV6-1 and TRBJ1-3, with no clear D. V lost 2 bases, J lost 4 bases, and 6 bases lay in between. This CDR3 contains 13 residues. Germline lookup yields CDR1 MNHNS and CDR2 SASEGT.

V gene TRBV5-6 combines with J gene TRBJ2-7; 8 nucleotides line up with TRBD1. The CDR3 loop spans 14 amino acids. J gave up 1 base and V 2 bases, and 2 bases lay outside the gene matches. CDR1 and CDR2 from the germline V gene are SGHDT and YYEEEE. The CDR3 loop is CASSFGTGSYEQYF. The CDR3 DNA reads TGTGCCAGCAGCTTCGGGACAGGATCCTACGAGCAGTACTTC.

Worth noting for this clone: Germline and junction disagree at one end, which may indicate a read error. This chain joins TRBV7-7 and TRBJ1-1; D not certain. The CDR3 extends over 13 amino acids. CDR1 and CDR2 from the germline V gene are SSHAT and FNYEAQ (reference sequence). CDR3 sequence reads: CASSYARNTEAFF. CDR3 DNA sequence: TGTGCTAGCAGCTATGCCCGGAACACTGAAGCTTTCTTT.

This rearrangement joins TRBV7-9 to TRBJ2-7; D unresolved. Germline V gene sequence: CDR1 SEHNR, CDR2 FQNEAQ (reference sequence). The CDR3 covers 15 residues. Trimming shortened V by 5 bases and J by 3 bases, and 17 bases separated the two germline ends. The chain's CDR3 is CASSPKGEPYYEQYF. The CDR3 DNA follows: TGTGCCAGCAGCCCAAAGGGCGAGCCTTACTACGAGCAGTACTTC.

The chain recombines TRBV2 with TRBJ2-5; D may be TRBD2 (6 bases). V lost 8 bases to trimming and J lost 5 bases, with 21 bases between them. Germline CDR1 and CDR2: SNHLY and FYNNEI. CDR3 size: 15 residues. The DNA of the CDR3 is TGTGCCAGCCCCCGGGGAGGCCAGGGTGTGGAGACCCAGTACTTC. It specifies CASPRGGQGVETQYF.

The V and J genes are TRBV13 and TRBJ1-2; D is perhaps TRBD1 (5 bases). Germline CDR1 and CDR2: PRHDT and FYEKMQ (reference sequence). Trimming left V 6 bases short and J 3 bases short, with 17 bases between. This CDR3 region has 15 residues. CDR3 in amino acids: CASRWPGDRYYGYTF. The CDR3 bases are TGTGCCAGCAGGTGGCCGGGGGATAGGTACTATGGCTACACCTTC.

The CDR3 spells CAWSVRGTGLEQYF. The CDR3 DNA sequence: TGTGCCTGGAGTGTACGGGGGACAGGGCTTGAGCAGTACTTC. The genes are TRBV30 and TRBJ2-7; TRBD1 aligns across 9 bases. The CDR3 consists of 14 residues. Losses at the gene ends were 0 bases for V and 7 bases for J; bases not matched to a gene: 7. From germline, CDR1 is GTSNPN and CDR2 SVGIG (reference sequence).

The V call is TRBV28, the J call TRBJ1-5; D remains unclear. The CDR3 is 13 residues long. Trimming took 7 bases from V and 4 from J, leaving 11 bases between them. Germline V gene sequence: CDR1 MDHEN, CDR2 SYDVKM. The CDR3, as DNA: TGTGCCAGCACCCCCGGTCCAAATCAGCCCCAGCATTTT. It is translated as CASTPGPNQPQHF.

This clone was observed a handful of times. CDR3 DNA: TGTGCCAGCAGCCGATCACCGGGCCAGGGGGACACCGGGGAGCTGTTTTTT. This encodes CASSRSPGQGDTGELFF. The V and J genes are TRBV4-2 and TRBJ2-2; 7 bases map to TRBD1. Germline loops: CDR1 LGHNA, CDR2 YNFKEQ. V was clipped by 4 bases and J by 3 bases; unmatched bases: 11. The CDR3 contains 17 residues.

The chain couples TRBV19 to TRBJ2-7, with D maybe TRBD1 (5 bases). V dropped 4 bases and J dropped 3 bases, with 10 bases sitting between them. The V gene's germline CDR1 is LNHDA and CDR2 SQIVND (reference sequence). CDR3 length: 13 residues. The CDR3 loop reads CASSRGANYEQYF. CDR3 bases: TGTGCCAGTAGTAGGGGCGCCAACTACGAGCAGTACTTC.

This sequence joins TRBV12-3 or TRBV12-4 and TRBJ1-6; the match to TRBD1 covers 8 bases. CDR3 length: 13 residues. Trimming at V came to 6 bases and at J to 10 bases, leaving 5 bases not matched to a gene. The CDR3 DNA follows: TGTGCCAGCAGCATCCACAGGGGGTCACCCCTCCACTTT. This gives the protein CASSIHRGSPLHF.

V is TRBV6-5 and J is TRBJ1-2; the D gene is possibly TRBD1 (5 bases). Trimming left V 6 bases short and J 3 bases short, with 14 bases between. Per germline, CDR1 MNHEY and CDR2 SVGAGI. This CDR3 comprises 14 residues. The CDR3 region is CASSQVRADYGYTF. In nucleotides, the CDR3 is TGTGCCAGCAGCCAGGTCAGGGCGGACTATGGCTACACCTTC.

The J gene is TRBJ2-2, the V gene TRBV6-5; 7 nucleotides match TRBD1. CDR1 is MNHEY, CDR2 SVGAGI, per germline. The trim removed 0 bases at V and 6 bases at J, leaving 4 bases unmatched. This CDR3 spans 15 amino acids. The CDR3: CASSYSNRGSGELFF. CDR3 in DNA: TGTGCCAGCAGTTACTCAAACAGGGGTTCCGGGGAGCTGTTTTTT.

This clone appeared a single time. This sequence joins TRBV19 and TRBJ2-1; 11 bases map to TRBD2. Trimming removed 2 bases from V and 4 bases from J; junction bases left unmatched: 4. The CDR3 extends over 16 amino acids. Germline assignment: CDR1 LNHDA and CDR2 SQIVND (reference sequence). The CDR3 DNA reads as TGTGCCAGTAGTATAACCGGGACTAGCGGATACAATGAGCAGTTCTTC. This codes for CASSITGTSGYNEQFF.

The chain uses TRBV6-5 and TRBJ2-7, with TRBD2 matching over 10 bases. With V trimmed by 6 bases and J by 4 bases, 9 bases remained unmatched. Germline values: CDR1 MNHEY, CDR2 SVGAGI. This CDR3 region has 15 residues. The CDR3 DNA sequence: TGTGCCAGCAGCTTGTCAGCGGGAGGGTTGTACGAGCAGTACTTC. Protein: CASSLSAGGLYEQYF.

The table lists this clone with a count of one. The chain carries TRBV10-3 and TRBJ2-7; 13 bases match TRBD2. V trimming: 0 bases; J trimming: 6 bases; junction bases outside the gene matches: 2. CDR3 length: 15 amino acids. CDR1 and CDR2 (germline): ENHRY, SYGVKD. Written as DNA, the CDR3 is TGTGCCATCAGTGAGTCTCGGACTAGCGGGGGCGAGCAGTACTTC. Its translation: CAISESRTSGGEQYF.

The chain links TRBV24-1 to TRBJ2-1, with TRBD2 as a possible D gene (5 bases). The V gene lost 1 base and the J gene lost 6 bases, with 15 bases spanning the gap. The CDR3 is made up of 16 amino acids. Germline V lookup: CDR1 KGHDR, CDR2 SFDVKD. In nucleotides, the CDR3 is TGTGCCACCAGTGATTTAGGGTCGGGGTTCAGCAATGAGCAGTTCTTC. It codes for CATSDLGSGFSNEQFF.

The chain recombines TRBV6-5 with TRBJ1-2; D remains ambiguous. Germline-derived CDR1 and CDR2 are MNHEY and SVGAGI. The CDR3 has 13 amino acids. V lost 0 bases, J lost 8 bases, and 10 bases lay in between. The CDR3 DNA sequence: TGTGCCAGCAGTTACTCACTTATAAGGGGCTACACCTTC. Its translation is CASSYSLIRGYTF.

The chain uses TRBV30 and TRBJ1-2; 12 nucleotides match TRBD1. Germline trimming cut 2 bases from V and 3 bases from J; bases unmatched to any gene: 4. The germline gives CDR1 GTSNPN, CDR2 SVGIG (reference sequence). This CDR3 has 15 residues. CDR3 sequence: CAWSIGTGGYYGYTF. The DNA of the CDR3 is TGTGCCTGGAGTATCGGGACAGGGGGCTACTATGGCTACACCTTC.

V and J are TRBV24-1 and TRBJ2-5; TRBD2 agrees at 7 bases. V shed 3 bases and J 2 bases; nucleotides not matched to a gene: 5. Germline V lookup: CDR1 KGHDR, CDR2 SFDVKD. The CDR3 length is 15 residues. The CDR3 DNA sequence: TGTGCCACCAGTGATGGAGCGGGACGGCAAGAGACCCAGTACTTC. Translated: CATSDGAGRQETQYF.

DNA for the CDR3: TGTGCCAGCAGTACCCTACCTACGTCGAGAAGCACAGATACGCAGTATTTT. Protein product: CASSTLPTSRSTDTQYF. The gene calls are TRBV27 and TRBJ2-3; no clear D. CDR1 is MNHEY, CDR2 SMNVEV, per germline (reference sequence). This CDR3 has 17 residues. Between the trimmed V and J ends, which lost 5 bases and 0 bases, there was a span of 18 bases.

The chain joins TRBV30 to TRBJ1-5, with D uncertain. V gave up 2 bases and J gave up 1 base, with 9 bases separating them. The CDR3 is made up of 14 amino acids. Germline-derived CDR1 and CDR2 are GTSNPN and SVGIG (reference sequence). In DNA form, the CDR3 reads TGTGCCTGGAGTAAAGCCGGGAGCAATCAGCCCCAGCATTTT. It specifies CAWSKAGSNQPQHF.

The CDR3, as DNA: TGTGCCAGTAGGGGTCGGGACTATGAGCAGTTCTTC. It translates to CASRGRDYEQFF. The V and J genes are TRBV2 and TRBJ2-1, with a weak D call TRBD2 (6 bases). The germline gives CDR1 SNHLY, CDR2 FYNNEI. CDR3 length: 12 residues. V shed 9 bases and J shed 8 bases, with 14 bases lying between them.

The genes are TRBV6-5 and TRBJ2-7; unclear D gene. In germline, CDR1 is MNHEY, CDR2 SVGAGI. The CDR3 extends over 11 amino acids. V gave up 1 base and J gave up 4 bases, with 2 bases separating them. The CDR3 DNA is TGTGCCAGCAGTTACTTATACGAGCAGTACTTC. Protein: CASSYLYEQYF.

The CDR3 region has the DNA TGTGCCAGCAGTGAAGTAACAGGGGGCAATGGCTACACCTTC. This codes for CASSEVTGGNGYTF. This sequence joins TRBV2 and TRBJ1-2; 9 nucleotides agree with TRBD1. The CDR3 consists of 14 residues. In germline, CDR1 is SNHLY, CDR2 FYNNEI. V gave up 1 base and J gave up 6 bases; unmatched junction bases: 3.

The rearrangement joins TRBV18 to TRBJ1-5, with 9 bases aligning to TRBD1. Trimming took 0 bases from V and 2 from J; bases not matched to a gene: 8. Germline CDR1 reads KGHSH; CDR2 reads LQKENI. The CDR3 is 18 residues long. The CDR3 DNA reads TGTGCCAGCTCACCACCAATGGACAGGGGAAGAGGCAATCAGCCCCAGCATTTT. It yields the protein CASSPPMDRGRGNQPQHF. Using reference TRBV18 and TRBJ1-5 for the parts outside the CDR3, the full variable domain is NAGVMQNPRHLVRRRGQEARLRCSPMKGHSHVYWYRQLPEEGLKFMVYLQKENIIDESGMPKERFSAEFPKEGPSILRIQQVVRGDSAAYFCASSPPMDRGRGNQPQHFGDGTRLSIL.

The gene calls are TRBV11-2 and TRBJ2-4; D is unresolved. This CDR3 has 13 amino acids. The V end was cut by 5 bases, the J end by 2 bases, with 7 bases between. Germline CDR1 is SGHAT and CDR2 is FQNNGV. CDR3 in DNA: TGTGCCAGCAGCCCCGACCCCAAAAACATTCAGTACTTC. Amino acids: CASSPDPKNIQYF.

This chain connects TRBV18 to TRBJ2-1, with 9 nucleotides matching TRBD2. Germline V gene sequence: CDR1 KGHSH, CDR2 LQKENI. After removal of 1 base from V and 6 bases from J, the junction contained 4 bases not matched to a gene. This CDR3 region has 15 residues. The CDR3 DNA reads TGTGCCAGCTCACCACTAGCGGGAGAATTCAATGAGCAGTTCTTC. Protein: CASSPLAGEFNEQFF.

The chain recombines TRBV7-8 with TRBJ2-1, with TRBD2 matching over 8 bases. CDR1 is SGHVS and CDR2 is FQNEAQ in the germline V gene. V shed 7 bases, J shed 3 bases, and the junction held 17 bases outside the gene matches. CDR3 length equals 18 residues. Here the CDR3 reads CASTHWAPAGEVYNEQFF. The CDR3, as DNA: TGTGCCAGCACTCACTGGGCCCCAGCGGGAGAGGTCTACAATGAGCAGTTCTTC.

In nucleotides, the CDR3 is TGCGCCAGCAGTGAGCCAGGGACACCGAGGAGCTCCTATAATTCACCCCTCCACTTT. It encodes CASSEPGTPRSSYNSPLHF. This chain connects TRBV10-1 to TRBJ1-6; D might be TRBD1 (6 bases). The CDR3 length is 19 residues. Deletions cut 2 bases from V and 0 bases from J, with 17 bases between. CDR1 WNHNN and CDR2 SYGVQD come from the germline V gene (reference sequence).